This TCR beta chain originates from a study of blood T cells in healthy people across ages (dated by TCRdb to the mid-2010s). With respect to the entire study: In model experiments, template switching captured about one uniquely barcoded TCR beta cDNA molecule for every two T cells. Age-related changes in TCR beta repertoire diversity were measured in the study by deep sequencing normalized with unique cDNA molecular identifiers. The donors were divided into four age groups: young (average approximately 15 years), middle-aged (around 41), aged (roughly 60) and long-lived (82). The study analyzed two additional independent replicas of 1 million unique cDNA reads from the same blood draw for two donors, one aged 18 to 29 and one aged 80 or older. What the work shows at the level of the full study, not this receptor alone: As age increased, observed TCR beta diversity per million T cells dropped in a roughly linear way, and a significant reduction was already evident by age approximately 40. There was a strong correlation between observed TCR beta diversity and the percentage of naive T cells measured by flow cytometry. Because the CMV infection status of the donors was unknown, age-related changes in expanded clonotypes may potentially have been confounded. Estimates of total diversity based on one million sequenced T cells were considered lower bounds and underestimates. Compared with the aged group, the long-lived group had more naive CD4+ T cells, fewer expanded clones and increased TCR diversity, suggesting age selection. Bulk unsorted PBMC profiling prevented conclusive comparison of naive and antigen-experienced compartments.

The donors were some 39 Caucasian individuals from Russia, aged 6 to 90 years, who were systemically healthy. Around 10 milliliters of peripheral blood were collected from each donor into EDTA-treated Vacutainer tubes. Ficoll-Paque density-gradient centrifugation was used to isolate PBMCs, with at least 7 million obtained per sample. Trizol reagent was used to extract total RNA from the PBMCs, yielding at least 5 micrograms per sample. For every donor, an aliquot of PBMCs went through flow cytometry to measure the percentages of naive CD45RAhigh/CD27high T cells. A few counts support this clonotype. The antigen it recognizes is unknown. It has no much larger one-base neighbor in the sample; base qualities were not kept. V is pruned by 2 bases and J by 2 bases, leaving 5 bases of the junction without a gene match. Inclusive of the bounding cysteine and phenylalanine, the CDR3 is 16 residues long. The retained sequence is limited to the CDR3, 48 bases, with the frame set at the first base. From the germline V gene, CDR1 is SGHTA and CDR2 is FQGTGA.

The receptor library was made with 5' RACE. The sequencer listed for this sample is Illumina HiSeq 2500. A second PCR of roughly 6 to 11 cycles was run with a J-beta primer mix and a sample-barcoded 5' primer. Each TCR beta cDNA molecule received a unique molecular identifier from a template-switch 5' adaptor carrying 12 random nucleotides. Each sample yielded at least 3 million CDR3-containing paired-end reads. First-strand cDNA was synthesized from all RNA with the Mint cDNA synthesis kit, primed by a TRBC-specific oligonucleotide. Following uracil-DNA glycosylase treatment, a first 18-cycle PCR with universal primers M1SS and BC2_uni_R was performed on all cDNA. The study's processing was this. Each sample was normalized by randomly selecting 1 million high-quality reads, each carrying a distinct molecular identifier. Instead of being binned into consensus sequences, reads with shared molecular identifiers were discarded. MiTCR, with a Q25 quality threshold and the strictest error-elimination algorithm, was used for CDR3 identification, clonotype clustering and error correction. A nonparametric unseen species model with Euler transformation was used to estimate a lower bound on total TCR beta diversity. TCRdb took the public reads, trimmed them with fastp at Q25, ran MiXCR for clone calling and kept in-frame beta chains. Rows merge per CDR3 protein into single entries with the most common DNA and genes. The V and J calls and clone size come from TCRdb's table, not from the authors' own analysis. Counted in this sample were 800,000 to 950,000 distinct CDR3 sequences; 25% to 35% of them appeared once. The ten largest clonotypes hold 10% of the sample.

The same sample was also studied in work on T cells of mothers and their children. As the second paper documents: The donors were nine systemically healthy Caucasian individuals, made up of three mothers and their six children. cDNA synthesis consumed the entire amount of extracted RNA, loaded at about 1.5 ug RNA in each 15 ul reaction. Sample barcodes and 2-4 random nucleotides were added via the M1S primer in the second PCR. Over 8.5 million TCR beta CDR3 reads were obtained for each mother, and 2.5 million to 3 million reads were obtained for each child. In both related and unrelated pairs, thymic selection shapes the output of TCR recombination in a similar way, with inherited differences having only a minor effect. Related mother-child pairs always showed normalized repertoire overlap that was slightly higher than in unrelated mother-child pairs, though the difference was never significant. No persistent microchimeric T cell clones were found, with a detection sensitivity of 85 to 100 clones per million clonotypes. Deep NGS was used in the study to compare the TCR beta repertoires of mothers and children and to look for features that separate related mother-child pairs from unrelated individuals. Mothers averaged approximately 41 +/- 4 years of age and children averaged roughly 11 +/- 4 years. After adapter ligation with NEBNext reagents, the libraries were sequenced on Illumina HiSeq 2000 with 100+100 nt paired-end reads. Mother and child libraries were prepared a month apart and sequenced in separate runs to prevent cross-contamination. Between roughly 450,000 and 2,000,000 distinct TCR beta clonotypes were identified per donor. Naive TCR beta clonotypes were estimated from low-frequency clonotypes matched to each donor's FACS-determined naive share, without sorting.

This clonotype was obtained from a woman aged 40 to 49 in good health. Sequenced input: blood. The sequence joins TRBV7-3 to TRBJ2-3; the central 9 bases match TRBD2. The DNA sequence is as follows: TGTGCCAGCAGCTTATTCGCGGGGGGGATCACAGATACGCAGTATTTT. Translated, it reads CASSLFAGGITDTQYF.